This entry describes one T cell receptor (beta chain). The protocol was immunoSEQ multiplex PCR, while the TCRdb copy is restricted to in-frame clones and leaves out a portion. The sample has about 140,000 clones, 91% seen once; the top ten hold under 9%. The data originate from a study of control samples from healthy donors and cancer patients. Sequences were obtained from blood. The sequence was obtained from a man aged 18 to 29 in good health.

The CDR3 DNA reads as TGTGCCTGGGGACAGGGGGCTGCTGGCTACACCTTC. Protein product: CAWGQGAAGYTF. The chain is built from TRBV30 and TRBJ1-2, with 11 nucleotides matching TRBD1. Germline V CDR1 and CDR2: GTSNPN, SVGIG (reference sequence). CDR3 length: 12 residues. With 5 bases clipped from V and 7 bases from J, the junction kept 3 bases outside the gene matches.